These T cell receptor beta chains were read from a single sample in a study of blood T cell repertoires in COVID-19. Clones were sequenced by immunoSEQ multiplex PCR, and TCRdb holds only the in-frame ones, with some missing. Of 150,000 to 200,000 clones listed, about 89% are singletons. Sequencing was carried out using peripheral blood. Source of these receptors: a man aged 70 or older with acute or convalescent COVID-19. CDR3s include the opening cysteine and the closing phenylalanine or tryptophan. Fields, in order: CDR3 protein, CDR3 DNA, D gene, J gene, V gene, clone size. D genes are given only for firm matches. Expanded clones are given a class, and other clones once, few, many or no size at all.

cdr3_aa: CASRTDGGDGYTF
cdr3_nt: TGTGCCAGCAGAACAGACGGGGGAGATGGCTACACCTTC
d_call: NA
j_call: TRBJ1-2
v_call: TRBV28
clone_size: NA

cdr3_aa: CASSHGGLAGETQYF
cdr3_nt: TGTGCCAGCAGCCACGGCGGACTAGCGGGAGAGACCCAGTACTTC
d_call: TRBD2
j_call: TRBJ2-5
v_call: TRBV3-1/TRBV3-2
clone_size: NA

cdr3_aa: CASSFDSSTGELFF
cdr3_nt: TGTGCCAGCAGCTTCGACAGTAGCACCGGGGAGCTGTTTTTT
d_call: NA
j_call: TRBJ2-2
v_call: TRBV13
clone_size: NA

cdr3_aa: CASSFNWEGGYEQYF
cdr3_nt: TGTGCCAGCAGCTTCAATTGGGAGGGCGGCTACGAGCAGTACTTC
d_call: TRBD2
j_call: TRBJ2-7
v_call: TRBV11-2
clone_size: NA

cdr3_aa: CASNAGPRWEAFF
cdr3_nt: TGTGCCAGCAATGCCGGTCCTCGCTGGGAAGCTTTCTTT
d_call: NA
j_call: TRBJ1-1
v_call: TRBV28
clone_size: NA

cdr3_aa: CASSLGGIMNTEAFF
cdr3_nt: TGTGCCAGCTCACTAGGAGGAATCATGAACACTGAAGCTTTCTTT
d_call: NA
j_call: TRBJ1-1
v_call: TRBV18
clone_size: many

cdr3_aa: CASRDPGQGGYNEQFF
cdr3_nt: TGTGCCAGCAGAGACCCGGGACAGGGGGGCTACAATGAGCAGTTCTTC
d_call: TRBD1
j_call: TRBJ2-1
v_call: TRBV28
clone_size: few

cdr3_aa: CASSIRDWTTENEKLFF
cdr3_nt: TGTGCCAGTAGTATTAGGGATTGGACAACGGAAAATGAAAAACTGTTTTTT
d_call: NA
j_call: TRBJ1-4
v_call: TRBV19
clone_size: NA

cdr3_aa: CASTKTGAYEQYF
cdr3_nt: TGTGCCAGCACGAAGACAGGGGCCTACGAGCAGTACTTC
d_call: TRBD1
j_call: TRBJ2-7
v_call: TRBV6-5
clone_size: NA

cdr3_aa: CASANRGLIGYTF
cdr3_nt: TGCGCCAGCGCCAACAGGGGCCTTATTGGCTACACCTTC
d_call: TRBD1
j_call: TRBJ1-2
v_call: TRBV10-1
clone_size: NA

cdr3_aa: CATSDPGQGGEQFF
cdr3_nt: TGTGCCACCAGTGATCCCGGACAGGGCGGTGAGCAGTTCTTC
d_call: TRBD1
j_call: TRBJ2-1
v_call: TRBV24-1
clone_size: NA

cdr3_aa: CASSLGTGGSGANVLTF
cdr3_nt: TGTGCCAGCAGCTTGGGTACAGGGGGCTCTGGGGCCAACGTCCTGACTTTC
d_call: TRBD1
j_call: TRBJ2-6
v_call: TRBV5-4
clone_size: NA

cdr3_aa: CASSIGQVGSEKLFF
cdr3_nt: TGCGCCAGCAGCATTGGCCAGGTTGGTTCTGAAAAACTGTTTTTT
d_call: NA
j_call: TRBJ1-4
v_call: TRBV5-1
clone_size: NA

cdr3_aa: CASSVAAGFNEKLFF
cdr3_nt: TGTGCCAGCAGCGTAGCGGCAGGGTTTAATGAAAAACTGTTTTTT
d_call: NA
j_call: TRBJ1-4
v_call: TRBV9
clone_size: NA

cdr3_aa: CASSLVQASGNTIYF
cdr3_nt: TGTGCCAGCAGCTTAGTGCAGGCCTCTGGAAACACCATATATTTT
d_call: NA
j_call: TRBJ1-3
v_call: TRBV7-2
clone_size: once